Sequencing of this T cell receptor (beta chain) was carried out in a study of T cells in Graves' hyperthyroidism and ophthalmopathy. Diagnostic assessment was based on clinical symptoms, serum thyroxine and TRAb, thyroid ultrasound and orbital computed tomography. General study points: Separation of ophthalmopathy from stable hyperthyroidism was achieved by a 13 V-J model. Blood also held most thyroid clonotypes expanded beyond 0.001. Model-based prediction identified ophthalmopathy a median roughly 6.1 months prior to its onset.

From RNA transcripts, TCR beta CDR3 regions were amplified. During a first-round RT-PCR of the TCR CDR3, the HTBI primer set was used. In TCRdb, the multiplex PCR reads were re-called with MiXCR into one record per CDR3 protein. The sample includes 500,000 to 600,000 distinct CDR3 sequences, about 43% seen only once; the top ten take around 17%. Regarding this clonotype: No antigen is known for it.

The CDR3 runs to 11 residues. Germline lookup yields CDR1 SEHNR and CDR2 FQNEAQ (reference sequence). Trimming pared 5 bases from V and 11 bases from J, leaving 10 bases between. Input material: peripheral blood or thyroid tissue (not recorded which). The source of this sequence is an adult woman with Graves' disease, either hyperthyroidism or ophthalmopathy (not recorded which). The V and J genes are TRBV7-9 and TRBJ1-3; D is ambiguous. CDR3 DNA sequence: TGTGCCAGCAGCCACGGGAGGGCCATATATTTT. Translation gives CASSHGRAIYF.